This T cell receptor (beta chain) originates from a study of siplizumab effects on memory and regulatory T cells. This CDR3 contains 11 residues. From germline, CDR1 is MNHEY and CDR2 SMNVEV (reference sequence). The V end was cut by 6 bases, the J end by 4 bases, with 3 bases between. The table came from immunoSEQ multiplex PCR; TCRdb's copy has only in-frame clones and leaves some out. The repertoire holds some 75,000 clones, 93% seen once, with roughly 5% in the top ten. The receptor was isolated from a human donor in good health. This chain links TRBV27 with TRBJ1-4; D remains unclear. The sample comprised CD8+ T cells sorted from blood. CDR3 sequence reads: CASRINEKLFF. DNA for the CDR3: TGTGCCAGCAGGATTAATGAAAAACTGTTTTTT.